Listed below are T cell receptor beta chains from one sample, sequenced in a study of blood T cell repertoires in COVID-19. Sequenced by immunoSEQ multiplex PCR; TCRdb stores in-frame clones only, minus some. The sample has about 53,000 clones, just over 85% seen once. Sequenced sample: peripheral blood. These receptors all come from a man aged 80 or over with acute or convalescent COVID-19. The CDR3 runs from the conserved cysteine through the conserved F or W. D genes are given only for firm matches. Size is stated for part of the rows, as once, few or many counts, or as a class when the clone is expanded.

len	j_gene	v_gene	d_gene	abundance	CDR3nt	CDR3aa
15	TRBJ2-6	TRBV6-5	NA	NA	TGTGCCAGCAGCGCGGCTAGCTCTGGGGCCAACGTCCTGACTTTC	CASSAASSGANVLTF
13	TRBJ2-3	TRBV9	TRBD1	NA	TGTGCCAGCAGCACGACAGGGTTAGATACGCAGTATTTT	CASSTTGLDTQYF
14	TRBJ2-2	TRBV5-6	NA	NA	TGTGCCAGCAGCGCGGAGTTTTACACCGGGGAGCTGTTTTTT	CASSAEFYTGELFF
13	TRBJ1-2	TRBV3-1/TRBV3-2	TRBD1	few	TGTGCCAGCAGCCAAGGGGGGACAGCCGGCTACACCTTC	CASSQGGTAGYTF
13	TRBJ2-2	TRBV6-5	NA	NA	TGTGCCAGCCGGGGGGCGAGCACCGGGGAGCTGTTTTTT	CASRGASTGELFF
14	TRBJ2-7	TRBV5-5	NA	NA	TGTGCCAGCAGCCCGGGACTCCGGTCATACGAGCAGTACTTC	CASSPGLRSYEQYF
12	TRBJ2-2	TRBV6-5	NA	few	TGTGCCAGCGGACAGACCACCGGGGAGCTGTTTTTT	CASGQTTGELFF
15	TRBJ2-3	TRBV6-5	NA	NA	TGTGCCAGTTTAGTGGCCGGATCGCGGGCAGATACGCAGTATTTT	CASLVAGSRADTQYF
15	TRBJ1-1	TRBV6-6	NA	NA	TGTGCCAGCAGTTACTCAGGACACCCGAACACTGAAGCTTTCTTT	CASSYSGHPNTEAFF
12	TRBJ1-1	TRBV12-3/TRBV12-4	NA	NA	TGTGCCAGCAGTAAGACAGGAGATGAAGCTTTCTTT	CASSKTGDEAFF
16	TRBJ2-1	TRBV16	NA	few	TGTGCCAGCCTAAGACGGAGGGGACAGAACTACAATGAGCAGTTCTTC	CASLRRRGQNYNEQFF
15	TRBJ2-5	TRBV3-1/TRBV3-2	NA	NA	TGTGCCAGCAGCCAGACAGGAATACCCCAAGAGACCCAGTACTTC	CASSQTGIPQETQYF
13	TRBJ2-5	TRBV5-1	TRBD1	once	TGCGCCAGCAGCTTGCAGGGGGCAGAGACCCAGTACTTC	CASSLQGAETQYF
14	TRBJ2-7	TRBV6-5	TRBD1	NA	TGTGCCAGCAGTTCGACAGGGGGGACCTACGAGCAGTACTTC	CASSSTGGTYEQYF
18	TRBJ1-5	TRBV19	NA	NA	TGTGCCAGTAGTATAGGTTTAGTGGGGCCGATTAGCAATCAGCCCCAGCATTTT	CASSIGLVGPISNQPQHF
16	TRBJ1-5	TRBV19	TRBD1	NA	TGTGCCAGTAGTATATGGGCAGGGGGCATTAATCAGCCCCAGCATTTT	CASSIWAGGINQPQHF
16	TRBJ1-5	TRBV6-5	NA	NA	TGTGCCAGCAGTTACTCGGGCAGGGATAGCAATCAGCCCCAGCATTTT	CASSYSGRDSNQPQHF
16	TRBJ2-2	TRBV11-2	NA	few	TGTGCCAGCAGCTTAGGTGCCGGGGGTGGGACCGGGGAGCTGTTTTTT	CASSLGAGGGTGELFF
14	TRBJ1-1	TRBV9	NA	NA	TGTGCCAGCAGCGCGGGCAACAGGGACACTGAAGCTTTCTTT	CASSAGNRDTEAFF
15	TRBJ1-1	TRBV25-1	NA	NA	TGTGCCAGCAGTGAAGGACACCCGAAGAACACTGAAGCTTTCTTT	CASSEGHPKNTEAFF
15	TRBJ2-5	TRBV9	NA	NA	TGTGCCAGCAGCGAGGGGGGGGCTAGTAAGCAGACCCAGTACTTC	CASSEGGASKQTQYF
18	TRBJ1-6	TRBV7-3	NA	NA	TGTGCCAGCAGCTTAACGGGGCCAGGGCGAGCTTGGAATTCACCCCTCCACTTT	CASSLTGPGRAWNSPLHF